Each of the 14 T cell receptor beta chains below was sequenced from the same sample in a study of shared clonotypes between healthy human individuals. The table came from immunoSEQ multiplex PCR; TCRdb's copy has only in-frame clones and leaves some out. The data show approximately 620,000 clones, about 97% seen once. Sequenced material: naive CD4+ T cells sorted from blood. Sample subset: CD45RA+ positively selected. The receptors stem from a woman in her twenties or thirties in good health.

The genes are TRBV27 and TRBJ1-5; a possible D gene is TRBD1 (5 bases). The CDR3 has 13 residues. V lost 5 bases to trimming and J lost 7 bases, with 12 bases between them. The germline V gene encodes CDR1 MNHEY and CDR2 SMNVEV (reference sequence). The CDR3 DNA follows: TGTGCCAGCAGTCTCAGGGTAGGGCAGCCCCAGCATTTT. Translation gives CASSLRVGQPQHF.

The V and J genes are TRBV19 and TRBJ2-7; TRBD1 agrees at 8 bases. Losses at the gene ends were 4 bases for V and 6 bases for J; bases not matched to a gene: 8. Germline CDR1 is LNHDA and CDR2 is SQIVND (reference sequence). The CDR3 is 14 residues long. CDR3 bases: TGTGCCAGTAGTAATTGGACAGGGCTGGCCGAGCAGTACTTC. This translates into CASSNWTGLAEQYF. The full variable domain, completed using reference TRBV19 and TRBJ2-7, is DGGITQSPKYLFRKEGQNVTLSCEQNLNHDAMYWYRQDPGQGLRLIYYSQIVNDFQKGDIAEGYSVSREKKESFPLTVTSAQKNPTAFYLCASSNWTGLAEQYFGPGTRLTVT.

This sequence joins TRBV28 and TRBJ2-7, with 7 bases that match TRBD2. Germline trimming cut 6 bases from V and 6 bases from J; bases unmatched to any gene: 8. Germline CDR1 MDHEN, CDR2 SYDVKM. The CDR3 extends over 13 amino acids. The CDR3 is CASRLREVGEQYF. In nucleotides, the CDR3 is TGTGCCAGCAGATTACGGGAGGTGGGCGAGCAGTACTTC.

The genes are TRBV5-6 and TRBJ1-1; D unresolved. Trimming shortened V by 0 bases and J by 10 bases, and 10 bases separated the two germline ends. This CDR3 region has 12 residues. In germline, CDR1 is SGHDT, CDR2 YYEEEE. In DNA form, the CDR3 reads TGTGCCAGCAGCTTGGAGGCAGCCGGAGCTTTCTTT. This codes for CASSLEAAGAFF. Based on the CDR3 plus reference TRBV5-6 and TRBJ1-1, the full variable domain is DAGVTQSPTHLIKTRGQQVTLRCSPKSGHDTVSWYQQALGQGPQFIFQYYEEEERQRGNFPDRFSGHQFPNYSSELNVNALLLGDSALYLCASSLEAAGAFFGQGTRLTVV.

V and J are TRBV29-1 and TRBJ2-3; 8 nucleotides line up with TRBD2. The germline CDR1 and CDR2 sequences are SQVTM and ANQGSEA. Losses at the gene ends were 6 bases for V and 1 base for J; bases not matched to a gene: 9. The CDR3 extends over 15 amino acids. CDR3 protein: CSVNWGAGGTDTQYF. The CDR3 bases are TGCAGCGTCAACTGGGGAGCGGGAGGCACAGATACGCAGTATTTT.

The V and J genes are TRBV7-3 and TRBJ2-3; possible D gene TRBD2, 5 bases. Trimming took off 6 bases at V and 2 bases at J, with 12 bases between the two ends. CDR3 length equals 14 residues. Germline-derived CDR1 and CDR2 are SGHTA and FQGTGA. CDR3 sequence: CASSRGGDTDTQYF. CDR3 nucleotides: TGTGCCAGCAGTAGAGGAGGCGACACAGATACGCAGTATTTT.

The gene calls are TRBV29-1 and TRBJ2-7; TRBD1 agrees at 7 bases. V shed 3 bases, J shed 7 bases, and the junction held 6 bases outside the gene matches. Germline CDR1 reads SQVTM; CDR2 reads ANQGSEA. This CDR3 has 12 amino acids. The CDR3 loop is CSVEKGASEQYF. The DNA for the CDR3 is TGCAGCGTTGAGAAGGGGGCCTCTGAGCAGTACTTC.

This chain joins TRBV5-1 and TRBJ2-1; 11 nucleotides agree with TRBD1. This CDR3 is built from 17 residues. Germline CDR1 SGHRS, CDR2 YFSETQ. J was trimmed by 7 bases and V by 2 bases; bases with no gene match: 11. The CDR3, as DNA: TGCGCCAGCAGCTTAGTTGCTATCGGGACAGGGGGGAATGAGCAGTTCTTC. Translating it yields CASSLVAIGTGGNEQFF. Drawing the rest from reference TRBV5-1 and TRBJ2-1, the complete variable domain is KAGVTQTPRYLIKTRGQQVTLSCSPISGHRSVSWYQQTPGQGLQFLFEYFSETQRNKGNFPGRFSGRQFSNSRSEMNVSTLELGDSALYLCASSLVAIGTGGNEQFFGPGTRLTVL.

This chain uses TRBV5-1 with TRBJ2-3, with D possibly being TRBD2 (6 bases). The germline CDR1 and CDR2 sequences are SGHRS and YFSETQ. The CDR3 contains 16 residues. V was trimmed by 4 bases and J by 4 bases, leaving 19 bases between them. This chain's CDR3 is CASSLPGRSGADTQYF. The CDR3 DNA is TGCGCCAGCAGCCTCCCCGGGAGAAGCGGAGCAGATACGCAGTATTTT.

This clone was counted only a few times. The gene calls are TRBV29-1 and TRBJ1-1; a weak D match, TRBD1 (5 bases). Per the germline V gene, CDR1 is SQVTM and CDR2 is ANQGSEA. This CDR3 has 13 residues. Trimming took off 2 bases at V and 0 bases at J, with 7 bases between the two ends. CDR3 sequence (DNA): TGCAGCGTTGAAAGGACACTGAACACTGAAGCTTTCTTT. It translates to CSVERTLNTEAFF.

The chain uses TRBV6-1 and TRBJ1-1, with D hard to call. Germline CDR1 MNHNS, CDR2 SASEGT. The germline V and J ends were trimmed by 4 bases and 1 base, with 13 bases remaining between them. The CDR3 spans 15 residues. CDR3 amino acids: CASSAQSRENTEAFF. Here the CDR3 DNA reads TGTGCCAGCAGTGCTCAATCCCGGGAGAACACTGAAGCTTTCTTT.

This clone was seen only a few times. Other DNA sequences within the sample encode an identical CDR3. This chain links TRBV18 with TRBJ1-1, with D possibly TRBD1 on 5 matching bases. V shed 3 bases and J shed 1 base, with 6 bases lying between them. Germline-derived CDR1 and CDR2 are KGHSH and LQKENI. The CDR3 runs 13 residues. Here the CDR3 DNA reads TGTGCCAGCTCACCGCAGGGGAACACTGAAGCTTTCTTT. This translates into CASSPQGNTEAFF.

The CDR3 DNA sequence: TGTGCCAGCTCACCGGCGGCGGGAGGCCTCTACAATGAGCAGTTCTTC. This sequence encodes CASSPAAGGLYNEQFF. The rearrangement uses TRBV18 and TRBJ2-1, with TRBD2 matching over 8 bases. V was pared by 3 bases and J by 3 bases, with 7 bases of the junction left unmatched. Germline CDR1 and CDR2: KGHSH and LQKENI. This CDR3 region has 16 residues.

This clone appeared once. The rearrangement links TRBV2 to TRBJ1-1; weak D call: TRBD1 (5 bases). CDR3 length: 16 residues. The germline CDR1 and CDR2 sequences are SNHLY and FYNNEI. Trimming took 1 base from V and 0 from J, leaving 12 bases between them. The CDR3 sequence: CASSEVPGRLNTEAFF. CDR3 DNA: TGTGCCAGCAGTGAAGTCCCGGGACGGCTGAACACTGAAGCTTTCTTT.